Included here is one TCR beta chain sequence, with context. Antigen specificity is unknown. The CDR3 loop spans 19 amino acids. Germline CDR1 reads SEHNR; CDR2 reads FQNEAQ (reference sequence). Trimming took off 6 bases at V and 1 base at J, with 24 bases between the two ends. This sample stems from a study of shared clonotypes between healthy human individuals. Study-wide results and caveats: Between a handful of donors, naive CD4 clonotypes were shared at a level of around 5.2%. On the whole, naive subsets had larger estimated richness than memory subsets had.

Naive CD8 cells lacked CD45RO, underwent positive selection for CCR7 and left out terminally differentiated effector memory CD45RA+ cells. An assay was performed, and its level was deep. Generated by immunoSEQ multiplex PCR, the TCRdb table keeps only in-frame clones and is missing some. The data contain under 700,000 clones, 85% to 95% of them singletons. The chain is built from TRBV7-9 and TRBJ2-2; D is perhaps TRBD2 (6 bases). Sequenced: naive CD8+ T cells sorted from blood. The source of this sequence is a woman in her twenties or thirties in good health. CDR3 nucleotides: TGTGCCAGCAGTCCATCCACCCCAACGGGGCGGGAGAACACCGGGGAGCTGTTTTTT. This codes for CASSPSTPTGRENTGELFF.